The 29 T cell receptor beta chains reported below all come from one sample, sequenced in a study of a mutant IDH1 vaccine in newly diagnosed glioma (dated by TCRdb to the early 2020s). The library was made by the immunoSEQ multiplex PCR assay. In TCRdb, the immuneACCESS table is reduced to in-frame sequences with V and J assigned. These tables do not hold every clone; where another copy was compared, an unresolved V gene accounts for under half, and the others remain unexplained. Present in this sample are 65,000 to 70,000 clones, about 86% of which were seen just once. The ten largest clones capture 2.9% of the sample. The time point tag for this specimen amounts to: baseline, week 1 (first vaccination visit). The label giving this sample's treatment or condition can be read as: pre-vaccination baseline after standard-of-care therapy. This sample comprised PBMCs, obtained from a glioma patient treated with radiotherapy, temozolomide or both. Receptor source: a man under 40 with glioma.

This chain joins TRBV2 and TRBJ2-5; weak D call: TRBD2 (5 bases). V was clipped by 6 bases and J by 4 bases, with 18 bases between them. Germline-derived CDR1 and CDR2 are SNHLY and FYNNEI. The CDR3 is 15 amino acids. The CDR3 spells CASSAGSNPGETQYF. The CDR3 bases are TGTGCCAGCAGCGCGGGCTCGAACCCCGGAGAGACCCAGTACTTC.

This clone has just one count. The chain carries TRBV5-6 and TRBJ1-5; no clear D gene. Germline values: CDR1 SGHDT, CDR2 YYEEEE. Trimming left V 0 bases short and J 4 bases short, with 5 bases between. CDR3 length: 13 residues. The DNA for the CDR3 is TGTGCCAGCAGCTTGGCACGGAATCAGCCCCAGCATTTT. This encodes CASSLARNQPQHF.

The genes are TRBV19 and TRBJ1-5, with a possible D match to TRBD1 (5 bases). V lost 3 bases to trimming and J lost 3 bases, with 9 bases between them. The CDR3 runs to 14 residues. The germline gives CDR1 LNHDA, CDR2 SQIVND (reference sequence). The CDR3 coding sequence is TGTGCCAGTAGTATGAGACAGTTCAATCAGCCCCAGCATTTT. Amino acids: CASSMRQFNQPQHF. The full variable domain, in which reference TRBV19 and TRBJ1-5 provide the parts outside the CDR3, is DGGITQSPKYLFRKEGQNVTLSCEQNLNHDAMYWYRQDPGQGLRLIYYSQIVNDFQKGDIAEGYSVSREKKESFPLTVTSAQKNPTAFYLCASSMRQFNQPQHFGDGTRLSIL.

This clone has just one count. This chain links TRBV14 with TRBJ2-5; D is ambiguous. Trimming cost V 0 bases and J 2 bases, with 10 bases left between them. The CDR3 has 15 amino acids. Germline loops: CDR1 SGHDN, CDR2 FVKESK. The CDR3 loop reads CASSQDVGLQETQYF. The CDR3 region has the DNA TGTGCCAGCAGCCAAGATGTAGGCCTACAAGAGACCCAGTACTTC.

This chain uses TRBV27 with TRBJ1-1, with TRBD1 matching 8 bases. J was trimmed by 1 base and V by 3 bases; bases with no gene match: 4. Germline assignment: CDR1 MNHEY and CDR2 SMNVEV (reference sequence). This CDR3 region has 15 residues. The CDR3 here is CASSFRTGPNTEAFF. The CDR3 bases are TGTGCCAGCAGTTTTCGGACAGGGCCGAACACTGAAGCTTTCTTT.

This chain links TRBV28 with TRBJ1-2; no clear D. Trimming shortened V by 6 bases and J by 2 bases, and 10 bases separated the two germline ends. CDR1 and CDR2 from the germline V gene are MDHEN and SYDVKM. The CDR3 spans 13 residues. The CDR3 nucleotides are TGTGCCAGCAGCCTACAGAAAAACTATGGCTACACCTTC. Its translation is CASSLQKNYGYTF.

This clone has a count of ten or more. The chain links TRBV4-1 to TRBJ1-5; D not resolved. The CDR3 length is 18 residues. Germline CDR1 is MGHRA and CDR2 is YSYEKL. Trimming shortened V by 2 bases and J by 2 bases, and 19 bases separated the two germline ends. CDR3: CASSQLGRTPGGNQPQHF. The CDR3 DNA follows: TGCGCCAGCAGCCAACTTGGACGGACCCCCGGTGGCAATCAGCCCCAGCATTTT.

The J gene is TRBJ2-3, the V gene TRBV6-5; D gene unclear. Per the germline V gene, CDR1 is MNHEY and CDR2 is SVGAGI. The CDR3 covers 14 residues. V gave up 5 bases and J gave up 0 bases, with 9 bases separating them. The CDR3 protein is CASSRSLSTDTQYF. CDR3 DNA: TGTGCCAGCAGTCGTTCCCTTAGCACAGATACGCAGTATTTT.

The chain recombines TRBV6-5 with TRBJ1-1, with a tentative D call TRBD1 (6 bases). V was clipped by 0 bases and J by 7 bases, with 15 bases between them. This CDR3 region has 15 residues. Germline loops: CDR1 MNHEY, CDR2 SVGAGI. CDR3 sequence reads: CASSYSFQGMSEAFF. The CDR3, as DNA: TGTGCCAGCAGTTACTCGTTCCAGGGGATGAGTGAAGCTTTCTTT.

V usage is TRBV30 and J usage is TRBJ1-6; unclear D gene. This CDR3 comprises 12 residues. Trimming took off 5 bases at V and 11 bases at J, with 13 bases between the two ends. In germline, CDR1 is GTSNPN, CDR2 SVGIG (reference sequence). DNA of the CDR3: TGTGCCTGGGAAATGGGAGTTCCACCCCTCCACTTT. This translates into CAWEMGVPPLHF. Supplemented by reference TRBV30 and TRBJ1-6, the full variable domain reads SQTIHQWPATLVQPVGSPLSLECTVEGTSNPNLYWYRQAAGRGLQLLFYSVGIGQISSEVPQNLSASRPQDRQFILSSKKLLLSDSGFYLCAWEMGVPPLHFGNGTRLTVT.

The rearrangement links TRBV6-5 to TRBJ1-2, with 8 bases that match TRBD1. Germline loops: CDR1 MNHEY, CDR2 SVGAGI. The CDR3 length is 14 residues. V lost 10 bases, J lost 8 bases, and 15 bases stayed unmatched. The CDR3 is CATGRGQGAYGYTF. The CDR3 bases are TGTGCCACCGGCAGAGGACAGGGTGCTTACGGCTACACCTTC.

The V and J genes are TRBV13 and TRBJ2-7; D gene unclear. This CDR3 is built from 17 residues. The V gene lost 3 bases and the J gene lost 0 bases, with 18 bases spanning the gap. Looked up from germline, CDR1 is PRHDT and CDR2 is FYEKMQ (reference sequence). CDR3 protein: CASSFRNLPSSSYEQYF. CDR3 DNA sequence: TGTGCCAGCAGCTTTAGGAACTTGCCATCCAGCTCCTACGAGCAGTACTTC. Supplemented by reference TRBV13 and TRBJ2-7, the full variable domain reads AAGVIQSPRHLIKEKRETATLKCYPIPRHDTVYWYQQGPGQDPQFLISFYEKMQSDKGSIPDRFSAQQFSDYHSELNMSSLELGDSALYFCASSFRNLPSSSYEQYFGPGTRLTVT.

The chain links TRBV6-5 to TRBJ1-2; D is ambiguous. Germline V CDR1 and CDR2: MNHEY, SVGAGI. This CDR3 region has 14 residues. Trimming removed 2 bases at V and 4 bases at J, with 11 bases between. The CDR3 loop is CASSYGTGPYGYTF. The CDR3 DNA reads as TGTGCCAGCAGTTACGGTACTGGCCCCTATGGCTACACCTTC.

The chain has TRBV28 and TRBJ2-7; 10 bases fit TRBD2. The CDR3 covers 15 residues. V was clipped by 5 bases and J by 9 bases; unmatched bases: 13. CDR1 MDHEN and CDR2 SYDVKM come from the germline V gene. CDR3 nucleotide sequence: TGTGCCAGCAGTCCAACCCTACTAGCGGGGCTCGGGCAGTACTTC. It yields the protein CASSPTLLAGLGQYF. Full variable domain (remainder filled in from reference TRBV28 and TRBJ2-7): DVKVTQSSRYLVKRTGEKVFLECVQDMDHENMFWYRQDPGLGLRLIYFSYDVKMKEKGDIPEGYSVSREKKERFSLILESASTNQTSMYLCASSPTLLAGLGQYFGPGTRLTVT.

The rearrangement links TRBV27 to TRBJ2-1, with TRBD2 as a possible D gene (5 bases). The CDR3 runs to 21 residues. V dropped 1 base and J dropped 0 bases, with 25 bases sitting between them. Germline V gene sequence: CDR1 MNHEY, CDR2 SMNVEV (reference sequence). Written as DNA, the CDR3 is TGTGCCAGCAGTTTATTGATCCCCGGCGGACTTCCAAGGAGCTCCTACAATGAGCAGTTCTTC. Translated, it gives CASSLLIPGGLPRSSYNEQFF.

The chain links TRBV7-9 to TRBJ2-1; TRBD1 matches at 8 bases. The CDR3 runs to 16 residues. Per germline, CDR1 SEHNR and CDR2 FQNEAQ (reference sequence). V lost 0 bases and J lost 4; bases outside the gene matches: 5. The CDR3, as DNA: TGTGCCAGCAGCTTAGCAACAGGGGGGCGGTACAATGAGCAGTTCTTC. This sequence encodes CASSLATGGRYNEQFF.

The V gene is TRBV18, the J gene TRBJ2-3; D unclear. This CDR3 has 13 residues. CDR1 and CDR2 (germline): KGHSH, LQKENI. Trimming took 3 bases from V and 1 from J, leaving 5 bases between them. The CDR3 protein is CASSPMGTDTQYF. CDR3 coding DNA: TGTGCCAGCTCACCCATGGGCACAGATACGCAGTATTTT.

CDR3 coding DNA: TGCGCCAGCAGCTTTCTCGGGTACAATGAGCAGTTCTTC. Translated: CASSFLGYNEQFF. This chain joins TRBV5-1 and TRBJ2-1; D is unclear. The V gene's germline CDR1 is SGHRS and CDR2 YFSETQ. The CDR3 contains 13 residues. Trimming stripped 2 bases from V and 4 bases from J, with 7 bases between.

This chain joins TRBV7-9 and TRBJ1-2; the D is unclear. Deletions cut 4 bases from V and 5 bases from J, with 14 bases between. CDR1 SEHNR and CDR2 FQNEAQ come from the germline V gene (reference sequence). The CDR3 covers 14 residues. For the CDR3, the DNA is TGTGCCAGCAGCTCCCAGACGAGTCAGTATGGCTACACCTTC. Translated, it gives CASSSQTSQYGYTF. Looking up the rest from reference TRBV7-9 and TRBJ1-2 gives the full variable domain: DTGVSQNPRHKITKRGQNVTFRCDPISEHNRLYWYRQTLGQGPEFLTYFQNEAQLEKSRLLSDRFSAERPKGSFSTLEIQRTEQGDSAMYLCASSSQTSQYGYTFGSGTRLTVV.

The chain links TRBV29-1 to TRBJ2-7; TRBD1 agrees at 7 bases. The V segment lost 5 bases and the J segment 1 base; nucleotides outside the gene matches: 2. Per germline, CDR1 SQVTM and CDR2 ANQGSEA. The length of the CDR3 is 12 residues. The CDR3 region is CSVKGQSYEQYF. The CDR3 DNA reads TGCAGCGTTAAGGGACAGTCCTACGAGCAGTACTTC.

This clone was counted once. V usage is TRBV2 and J usage is TRBJ2-2, with 9 bases fitting TRBD1. V was pared by 4 bases and J by 4 bases, with 10 bases of the junction left unmatched. Germline V gene lookup returns CDR1 SNHLY and CDR2 FYNNEI. There are 17 residues in the CDR3. CDR3 coding DNA: TGTGCCAGCAGTGTTAGGAGGGACAGGGCGGCCACCGGGGAGCTGTTTTTT. This translates into CASSVRRDRAATGELFF.

The rearrangement uses TRBV28 and TRBJ1-6; D not resolved. The CDR3 is 13 amino acids. Trimming left V 7 bases short and J 3 bases short, with 7 bases between. Germline CDR1 and CDR2: MDHEN and SYDVKM. CDR3 protein: CASKGNYNSPLHF. The DNA for the CDR3 is TGTGCCAGCAAGGGCAACTATAATTCACCCCTCCACTTT.

The chain is built from TRBV4-1 and TRBJ2-7; D call uncertain. This CDR3 has 12 residues. The germline V gene encodes CDR1 MGHRA and CDR2 YSYEKL. Trimming shortened V by 0 bases and J by 6 bases, and 6 bases separated the two germline ends. The CDR3 protein is CASSQEASEQYF. The CDR3 DNA reads TGCGCCAGCAGCCAAGAGGCCAGCGAGCAGTACTTC.

The rearrangement links TRBV19 to TRBJ2-5, with 9 bases that match TRBD1. Losses at the gene ends were 3 bases for V and 5 bases for J; bases not matched to a gene: 10. The V gene's germline CDR1 is LNHDA and CDR2 SQIVND (reference sequence). The length of the CDR3 is 16 residues. The CDR3 sequence is CASSMGQGPPKETQYF. The CDR3 DNA reads as TGTGCCAGTAGTATGGGACAGGGACCTCCAAAGGAGACCCAGTACTTC. The variable domain in full, with the rest retrieved from reference TRBV19 and TRBJ2-5, is DGGITQSPKYLFRKEGQNVTLSCEQNLNHDAMYWYRQDPGQGLRLIYYSQIVNDFQKGDIAEGYSVSREKKESFPLTVTSAQKNPTAFYLCASSMGQGPPKETQYFGPGTRLLVL.

V is TRBV6-5 and J is TRBJ1-6; D might be TRBD1 (5 bases). Germline values: CDR1 MNHEY, CDR2 SVGAGI. V gave up 2 bases and J gave up 0 bases, with 8 bases separating them. The CDR3 consists of 16 residues. CDR3 nucleotides: TGTGCCAGCAGTTACGGGGCTCTCTCCTATAATTCACCCCTCCACTTT. Its protein is CASSYGALSYNSPLHF.

The chain links TRBV2 to TRBJ2-7; perhaps D is TRBD1 or TRBD2 (5 bases each). CDR3 size: 15 residues. The V gene's germline CDR1 is SNHLY and CDR2 FYNNEI. V lost 1 base and J 9 bases, leaving 19 bases between the germline ends. Here the CDR3 DNA reads TGTGCCAGCAGTGAAGGGTCGGTGTTACCTGGGGGGCAGTACTTC. Amino acids: CASSEGSVLPGGQYF. Based on the CDR3 plus reference TRBV2 and TRBJ2-7, the full variable domain is EPEVTQTPSHQVTQMGQEVILRCVPISNHLYFYWYRQILGQKVEFLVSFYNNEISEKSEIFDDQFSVERPDGSNFTLKIRSTKLEDSAMYFCASSEGSVLPGGQYFGPGTRLTVT.

This chain connects TRBV4-2 to TRBJ2-7; D uncertain. The CDR3 has 14 residues. Between the trimmed V and J ends, which lost 4 bases and 2 bases, there was a span of 12 bases. In germline, CDR1 is LGHNA, CDR2 YNFKEQ. The CDR3 region is CASSPDMTTYEQYF. The CDR3 DNA sequence: TGTGCCAGCAGCCCCGACATGACCACCTACGAGCAGTACTTC.

Notes on this clone: Other DNA sequences in this specimen translate into the identical CDR3. This chain links TRBV18 with TRBJ2-3; unclear D gene. The CDR3 runs to 13 residues. Germline loops: CDR1 KGHSH, CDR2 LQKENI. V was shortened by 0 bases and J by 2 bases, with 3 bases between the two germline ends. CDR3 in amino acids: CASSPPSTDTQYF. Here the CDR3 DNA reads TGTGCCAGCTCACCACCCTCCACAGATACGCAGTATTTT.

The chain couples TRBV5-1 to TRBJ2-7; either TRBD1 or TRBD2 may fit D (5 bases each). Per the germline V gene, CDR1 is SGHRS and CDR2 is YFSETQ. V gave up 7 bases and J gave up 3 bases, with 14 bases separating them. The CDR3 runs 13 residues. The CDR3 nucleotides are TGCGCCAGCCGAAGGGACGGTCTCTACGAGCAGTACTTC. It codes for CASRRDGLYEQYF.